Listed here are 7 T cell receptor beta chains from one sample, sequenced in a study of T cell repertoires in cytomegalovirus infection. No cognate antigen is known for these TCRs. Each CDR3 protein is one row after TCRdb ran MiXCR on the reads. The data show fewer than 1,000,000 distinct CDR3 sequences, 31% seen once. The starting material was cultured CD8+ T cells from PBMCs, obtained from culture after CMV antigen stimulation. All receptors derive from a human donor in good health (CMV status not recorded). Some clones in this sample may be carry-over from other donors' samples.

This clonotype was counted a few times. The CDR3 here is CASSDPGQGRYEQYF. Written as DNA, the CDR3 is TGTGCCAGCAGTGACCCTGGACAGGGTAGGTACGAGCAGTACTTC. The chain uses TRBV6-1 and TRBJ2-7; 8 bases are a match to TRBD1. Germline CDR1 reads MNHNS; CDR2 reads SASEGT. V lost 3 bases and J lost 4; bases outside the gene matches: 8. The CDR3 has 15 residues.

This clonotype was recorded a few times. The chain uses TRBV7-2 and TRBJ1-1, with D perhaps matching TRBD1 (6 bases). V was cut by 7 bases and J by 13 bases, with 16 bases left in between. The germline gives CDR1 SGHTA, CDR2 FQGNSA. CDR3 size: 11 residues. CDR3 sequence: CASISWEGGFF. The CDR3 DNA follows: TGTGCCAGCATCTCCTGGGAGGGGGGTTTCTTT. Complete variable domain (other parts from reference TRBV7-2 and TRBJ1-1): GAGVSQSPSNKVTEKGKDVELRCDPISGHTALYWYRQSLGQGLEFLIYFQGNSAPDKSGLPSDRFSAERTGGSVSTLTIQRTQQEDSAVYLCASISWEGGFFGQGTRLTVV.

The chain recombines TRBV5-4 with TRBJ1-4; TRBD1 aligns across 8 bases. In germline, CDR1 is SGHNT, CDR2 YYREEE (reference sequence). The CDR3 spans 14 residues. Losses at the gene ends were 4 bases for V and 6 bases for J; bases not matched to a gene: 5. CDR3 in amino acids: CASSAGGIDEKLFF. The CDR3, as DNA: TGTGCCAGCAGCGCAGGGGGCATAGATGAAAAACTGTTTTTT.

The chain couples TRBV7-9 to TRBJ2-1, with D possibly called TRBD1 or TRBD2 (7 bases each). CDR1 is SEHNR, CDR2 FQNEAQ, per germline (reference sequence). Deletions cut 5 bases from V and 4 bases from J, with 15 bases between. The CDR3 runs to 15 residues. As DNA, the CDR3 is TGTGCCAGCAGCCAGCGGGACAGAACTTACAATGAGCAGTTCTTC. As protein: CASSQRDRTYNEQFF. Full variable domain (remainder filled in from reference TRBV7-9 and TRBJ2-1): DTGVSQNPRHKITKRGQNVTFRCDPISEHNRLYWYRQTLGQGPEFLTYFQNEAQLEKSRLLSDRFSAERPKGSFSTLEIQRTEQGDSAMYLCASSQRDRTYNEQFFGPGTRLTVL.

The V and J genes are TRBV12-3 or TRBV12-4 and TRBJ2-1; TRBD2 agrees at 8 bases. The CDR3 covers 18 residues. Trimming at V came to 6 bases and at J to 7 bases, leaving 20 bases not matched to a gene. The CDR3 loop is CASRLLADGGERGNEQFF. CDR3 coding DNA: TGTGCCAGCAGACTCCTGGCGGACGGGGGGGAGAGGGGGAATGAGCAGTTCTTC.

This chain joins TRBV20-1 and TRBJ1-5, with TRBD1 matching 9 bases. Germline CDR1 DFQATT, CDR2 SNEGSKA (reference sequence). This CDR3 region has 14 residues. J was trimmed by 7 bases and V by 5 bases; bases with no gene match: 9. The CDR3 here is CSAFPGQGIQPQHF. CDR3 coding DNA: TGCAGTGCTTTTCCGGGACAGGGTATACAGCCCCAGCATTTT.

This clonotype was picked up a small number of times. The J gene is TRBJ2-7, the V gene TRBV7-6; D tentatively fits TRBD1 or TRBD2 (5 bases each). The CDR3 covers 14 residues. The germline V gene encodes CDR1 SGHVS and CDR2 FNYEAQ. With 4 bases removed from V and 3 bases from J, the gap between germline ends came to 13 bases. CDR3 nucleotide sequence: TGTGCCAGCAGCTCGAGGGACGGCTTCTACGAGCAGTACGTC. This gives the protein CASSSRDGFYEQYV.